This T cell receptor beta chain emerged from a study of blood T cell repertoires in COVID-19. As for the study in general: Samples representing acute and convalescent COVID-19 were sourced from the United States, Italy and Spain.

CDR3 length: 14 amino acids. V shed 6 bases and J 7 bases; nucleotides not matched to a gene: 5. CDR1 is SGHVS and CDR2 is FQNEAQ in the germline V gene. Original analysis: By means of reference gene primer amplification, nucleated cell counts were estimated. The protocol was immunoSEQ multiplex PCR, while the TCRdb copy is restricted to in-frame clones and leaves out a portion. That table is the source of V, J and clone size, and D and trimming were worked out from the DNA. The table lists under 250,000 clones, around four fifths of them singletons. The clonotype originates from a woman in her fifties or sixties with active or convalescent COVID-19. The chain is built from TRBV7-8 and TRBJ1-4, with 10 bases that match TRBD1. What was sequenced was peripheral blood. CDR3 sequence: CASRQTGGFEKLFF. The CDR3 bases are TGTGCCAGCAGGCAGACAGGGGGCTTTGAAAAACTGTTTTTT. The entire variable domain, with the rest obtained from reference TRBV7-8 and TRBJ1-4, is as follows: GAGVSQSPRYKVAKRGQDVALRCDPISGHVSLFWYQQALGQGPEFLTYFQNEAQLDKSGLPSDRFFAERPEGSVSTLKIQRTQQEDSAVYLCASRQTGGFEKLFFGSGTQLSVL.